This record covers a single TCR beta chain. Its matching antigen is unknown. The V gene end was trimmed by 7 bases and the J gene end by 3 bases; junction bases not matched to a gene: 7. Germline-derived CDR1 and CDR2 are SQVTM and ANQGSEA. The CDR3 spans 13 residues. With 60 Vbeta and 13 Jbeta primers, the PCR was carried out. Here immunoSEQ multiplex PCR was the method, and the copy in TCRdb shows in-frame clones only, minus some. Its listing shows 50,000 or so clones. The sample belongs to a study of cytomegalovirus exposure and HLA in healthy donors. Findings and limits, study-wide: The study dropped some indistinguishable V segments, TRBV6-2 and TRBV6-3 among them.

The sequencing sample was made of PBMCs. The rearrangement uses TRBV29-1 and TRBJ1-2, with 8 bases identical to TRBD1. This TCR came from a man in his fifties in good health and CMV-seropositive. The CDR3 sequence: CSASDRGYYGYTF. The CDR3 coding sequence is TGCAGCGCCTCTGACAGGGGATACTATGGCTACACCTTC.